This T cell receptor (beta chain) was observed in a study of T-cell reconstitution after alpha-beta-depleted transplantation in children (dated by TCRdb to 2016 to 2017). At the level of the whole study: The study quantitatively tracked T-cell immune reconstitution after TCRalphabeta/CD19-depleted allogeneic hematopoietic cell transplantation in children using TCR repertoire profiling.

Trimming leaves V shorter by 2 bases and J shorter by 11 bases, with the junction holding 19 bases beyond the gene matches. The CDR3 starts with the cysteine, ends with the phenylalanine, and has 17 residues. The DNA shown is the 51-base CDR3, in frame from base 1. CDR1 and CDR2, per the germline V gene, are SQVTM and ANQGSEA. There are many counts of this clonotype. Its binding antigen is unknown. The input lacks base qualities; no much larger clone sits a single base away. Libraries were constructed by PCR. The instrument was an Illumina HiSeq 2500. TCR libraries were prepared with molecular barcoding, using unique molecular identifiers to normalize TCRbeta repertoire quantification. The public reads were run again by TCRdb, first through fastp at Q25 and then through MiXCR, and only productive beta chains were kept. Each record represents a unique CDR3 protein, reported with the most common genes and DNA among its rows. This sample gives hundreds of thousands of distinct CDR3 sequences in total; about 11% of them show up just once. The ten largest clonotypes hold less than 5% of the sample.

The receptor chain draws on TRBV29-1 and TRBJ2-1; the central 9 bases match TRBD2. The TCR comes from a human donor who donated a stem cell graft to a child with acute myeloid leukemia. This specimen was PBMCs from the stem cell graft donor, taken from the stem cell graft. The CDR3 amino acid sequence is: CSVEIFGGRAPLRKQFF. The DNA sequence is as follows: TGCAGCGTTGAAATTTTTGGCGGGAGGGCCCCTTTAAGAAAGCAGTTCTTC.